This entry features one T cell receptor (beta chain) sequence. Its antigen is unidentified. The sample belongs to a study of blood T cells in healthy people across ages. Sample-barcoded 5' priming and a J-beta primer mix drove a second PCR of about 7 to 12 cycles. TCRdb re-called the 5' RACE reads through MiXCR, storing one row per CDR3 protein. The data hold just over 800,000 distinct CDR3 sequences, with under 80% observed a single time. Trimming at V came to 4 bases and at J to 7 bases, leaving 10 bases not matched to a gene. The CDR3 spans 17 residues. Looked up from germline, CDR1 is MDHEN and CDR2 is SYDVKM. Study-level findings and limits: Per million T cells, TCR beta diversity dropped about linearly as age rose. Diversity was higher, and naive CD4+ cells more numerous, in long-lived donors than in aged donors.

The TCR comes from a young man in good health. What was sequenced was blood. The chain uses TRBV28 and TRBJ2-2; 12 bases map to TRBD2. The CDR3 DNA follows: TGTGCCAGCAGTTATCCGGGACTAGCGGGCAATGACGGGGAGCTGTTTTTT. This encodes CASSYPGLAGNDGELFF.